This T cell receptor (beta chain) derives from a study of blood T cell repertoires in COVID-19. Generated by immunoSEQ multiplex PCR, the TCRdb table keeps only in-frame clones and is missing some. The sample shows 100,000 to 150,000 clones, roughly 91% of them seen only once. This clone was observed a few times. The clonotype comes from a human donor in a cohort sampled during active COVID-19. The sequencing sample was made of peripheral blood.

The CDR3 sequence: CASSFPSGRPHTDTQYF. Here the CDR3 DNA reads TGTGCCAGCAGCTTCCCTAGCGGGAGACCCCACACAGATACGCAGTATTTT. This chain joins TRBV5-4 and TRBJ2-3; TRBD2 aligns across 10 bases. CDR1 and CDR2 (germline): SGHNT, YYREEE (reference sequence). The CDR3 runs 17 residues. V trimming: 2 bases; J trimming: 2 bases; junction bases outside the gene matches: 8. Filled out from reference TRBV5-4 and TRBJ2-3, the complete variable domain reads ETGVTQSPTHLIKTRGQQVTLRCSSQSGHNTVSWYQQALGQGPQFIFQYYREEENGRGNFPPRFSGLQFPNYSSELNVNALELDDSALYLCASSFPSGRPHTDTQYFGPGTRLTVL.